This T cell receptor beta chain appears in the sequencing data of a study of T cell responses to AZD1222 COVID-19 vaccine. Study results and limitations: Reports say nearly half of spike-specific TCRs go after unmutated variant regions. At study baseline, merely five or six AZD1222 recipients were seropositive.

V lost 7 bases and J lost 6; bases outside the gene matches: 17. This CDR3 has 16 amino acids. CDR1 is SQVTM, CDR2 ANQGSEA, per germline. Sequenced by immunoSEQ multiplex PCR; TCRdb stores in-frame clones only, minus some. The table lists approximately 100,000 clones, about 90% of them singletons. On this clone: Its matching antigen is unknown.

The TCR comes from an adult in good health. Sequencing used peripheral blood, obtained on day 0 of AZD1222 vaccination. V usage is TRBV29-1 and J usage is TRBJ2-2, with 7 bases aligning to TRBD1. The CDR3: CSARQGWYRWAGELFF. Here the CDR3 DNA reads TGCAGCGCCCGACAGGGTTGGTATCGGTGGGCCGGGGAGCTGTTTTTT.